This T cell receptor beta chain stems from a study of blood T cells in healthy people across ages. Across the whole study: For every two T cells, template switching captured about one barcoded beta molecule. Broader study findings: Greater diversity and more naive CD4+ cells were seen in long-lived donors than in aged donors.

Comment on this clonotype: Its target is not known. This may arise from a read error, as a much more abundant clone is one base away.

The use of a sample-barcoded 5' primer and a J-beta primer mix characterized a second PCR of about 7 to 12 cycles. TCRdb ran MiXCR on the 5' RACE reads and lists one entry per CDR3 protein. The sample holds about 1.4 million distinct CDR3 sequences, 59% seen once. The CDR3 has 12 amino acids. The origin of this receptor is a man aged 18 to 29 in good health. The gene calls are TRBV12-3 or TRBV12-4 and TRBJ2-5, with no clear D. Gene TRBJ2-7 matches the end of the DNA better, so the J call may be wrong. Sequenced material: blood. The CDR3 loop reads CASAQSPYEQYF. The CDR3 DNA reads TGTGCCAGCGCCCAGTCCCCCTACGAGCAGTACTTC.